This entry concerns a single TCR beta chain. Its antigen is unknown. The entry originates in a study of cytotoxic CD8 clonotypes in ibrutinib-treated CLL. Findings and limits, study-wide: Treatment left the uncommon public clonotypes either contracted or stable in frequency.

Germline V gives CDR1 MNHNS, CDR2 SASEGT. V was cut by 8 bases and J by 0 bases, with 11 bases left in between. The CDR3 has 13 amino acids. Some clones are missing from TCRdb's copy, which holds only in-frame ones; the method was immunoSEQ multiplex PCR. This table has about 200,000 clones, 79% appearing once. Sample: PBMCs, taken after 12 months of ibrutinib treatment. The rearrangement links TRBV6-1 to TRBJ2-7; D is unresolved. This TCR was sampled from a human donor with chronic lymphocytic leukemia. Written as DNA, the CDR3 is TGTGCCAGCCCGGGTGTGGCCTCCTACGAGCAGTACTTC. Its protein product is CASPGVASYEQYF.